This T cell receptor beta chain is from a study of blood T cell repertoires in COVID-19. Across the study: Donors in Cohort 3 counted as recovered after two negative PCRs, clearance, or symptom resolution. PBMCs, B-cell-depleted T cells, or T cells provided the cDNA or gDNA that made up the material.

V was shortened by 0 bases and J by 5 bases, with 10 bases between the two germline ends. CDR1 is WNHNN and CDR2 is SYGVQD in the germline V gene (reference sequence). The CDR3 has 15 residues. Libraries were prepared by immunoSEQ multiplex PCR; TCRdb keeps only in-frame clonotypes and omits some of them. The sample has about 170,000 clones; 70% to 85% are singletons. The specimen was PBMCs or T cells enriched from blood (not recorded which). J is TRBJ1-4 and V is TRBV10-1, with D hard to call. This receptor was taken from a woman in her seventies in a cohort exposed to, infected with or recovered from COVID-19 (not recorded which). CDR3 coding DNA: TGCGCCAGCAGTGAGTCTCCCGGAGGCAATGAAAAACTGTTTTTT. Amino acid sequence: CASSESPGGNEKLFF.